The clone carrying this T cell receptor (beta chain) has more than one count but fewer than ten. A 5'RACE reaction primed in the constant segment made cDNA libraries of TCR alpha and TCR beta, and these carried sample barcodes and UMIs. TCRdb redid the calling of the 5' RACE reads with MiXCR, one entry per CDR3 protein. The sample holds fewer than 600,000 distinct CDR3 sequences, about a fifth seen once. The data were taken from a study of T-cell memory formation after mild COVID-19. Unmatched junction bases numbered 10, after V lost 5 bases and J lost 6 bases. The length of the CDR3 is 15 residues. In germline, CDR1 is MNHEY, CDR2 SMNVEV (reference sequence).

The chain combines TRBV27 with TRBJ2-1; TRBD1 agrees at 7 bases. The sequence was collected from an adult woman who had mild COVID-19 (a few samples of this study predate the infection). Cell type and time point are not known. Sequencing was carried out using PBMCs or a T cell subset sorted from them (not recorded which). The CDR3 loop is CASSAKTGASNEQFF. The CDR3 region has the DNA TGTGCCAGCAGTGCCAAAACAGGGGCTAGCAATGAGCAGTTCTTC.